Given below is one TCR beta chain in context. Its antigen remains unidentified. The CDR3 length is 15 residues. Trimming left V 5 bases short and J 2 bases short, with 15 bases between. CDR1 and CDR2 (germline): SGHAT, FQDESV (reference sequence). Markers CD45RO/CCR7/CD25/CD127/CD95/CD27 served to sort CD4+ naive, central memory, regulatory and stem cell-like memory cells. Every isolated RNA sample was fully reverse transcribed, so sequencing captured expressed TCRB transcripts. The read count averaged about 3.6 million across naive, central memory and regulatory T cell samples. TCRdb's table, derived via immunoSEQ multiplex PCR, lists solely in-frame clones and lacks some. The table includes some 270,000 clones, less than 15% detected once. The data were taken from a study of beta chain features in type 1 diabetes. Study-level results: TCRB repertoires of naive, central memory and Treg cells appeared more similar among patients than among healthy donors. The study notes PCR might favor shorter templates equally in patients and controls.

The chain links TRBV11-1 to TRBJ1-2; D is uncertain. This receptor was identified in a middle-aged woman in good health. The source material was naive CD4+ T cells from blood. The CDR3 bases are TGTGCCAGCAGCCCGCGACCGCACGGGAACTATGGCTACACCTTC. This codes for CASSPRPHGNYGYTF.